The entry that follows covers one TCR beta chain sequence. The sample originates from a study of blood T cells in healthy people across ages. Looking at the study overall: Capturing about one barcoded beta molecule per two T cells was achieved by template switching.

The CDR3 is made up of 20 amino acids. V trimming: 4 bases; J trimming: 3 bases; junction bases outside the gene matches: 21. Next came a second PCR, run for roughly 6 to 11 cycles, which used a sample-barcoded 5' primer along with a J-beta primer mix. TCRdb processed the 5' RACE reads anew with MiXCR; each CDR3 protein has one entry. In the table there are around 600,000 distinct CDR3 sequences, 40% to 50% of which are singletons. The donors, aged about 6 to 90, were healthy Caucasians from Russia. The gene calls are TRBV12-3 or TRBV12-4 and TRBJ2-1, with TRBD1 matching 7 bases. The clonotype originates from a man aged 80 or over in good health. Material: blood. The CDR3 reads CASSSSSGTDKSAVYNEQFF. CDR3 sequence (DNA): TGTGCCAGCAGTTCCTCCTCCGGGACAGATAAATCGGCAGTCTACAATGAGCAGTTCTTC.